The entry that follows covers one TCR beta chain sequence. The specificity of this receptor is unknown. Qualities for individual bases were not recorded, and no much larger clone is one base off. The entry originates in a study of T cell clones after liver transplantation (dated by TCRdb to about 2019). General notes on the study: Samples were obtained from ITN030ST, a randomized trial in which withdrawal of immunosuppression was attempted within 2 years of liver transplantation. After a pre-transplant mixed lymphocyte reaction, TCRbeta sequencing was used to pinpoint donor-reactive T cell clones, which were subsequently tracked in post-transplant blood. As an antigen-independent comparator for the donor-reactive sequences, third party-reactive TCRbeta sequences from pre-transplant MLRs were identified as well. Three of the eight recipients were HCV-positive; the others were transplanted for non-autoimmune, non-viral indications. The subjects received no induction therapy and were kept on standard immunosuppression until randomization at 12-24 months post-transplant. Tolerance meant complete immunosuppression withdrawal for at least one year without liver enzymes rising beyond twice the upper limit of normal. Blood samples were taken pre-transplant, pre-randomization before withdrawal, and post-randomization after full withdrawal or failed withdrawal. The study cohort included 8 liver transplant recipients, of whom 3 were classified as tolerant and 5 as non-tolerant.

Spanning cysteine to phenylalanine, the CDR3 consists of 13 amino acids. This entry keeps only the CDR3 DNA: 39 bases, framed from base 1. The germline V end is reduced by 5 bases and the J end by 9 bases; junction bases left unmatched: 6. CDR1 and CDR2, per the germline V gene, are SGHNT and YENEEA. Unstimulated PBMCs, after thawing, were stained for CD3, CD4 and CD8 and then FACS-sorted into CD3+CD4+ and CD3+CD8+ populations. Each of the 8 studied subjects was randomized to immunosuppression withdrawal. The Qiagen DNeasy Blood and Tissue Kit was used for isolation of genomic DNA. Using immunoSEQ, frozen genomic DNA was subjected to high-throughput TCRbeta CDR3 sequencing, a process that included PCR amplification, mapping, bias correction and internal controls. The study's own analysis went as follows. Only productive rearrangements were retained, and each unique TCRbeta sequence was defined by its CDR3 nucleotide sequence together with its V and J gene. A sequence counted as donor-reactive only if the sequence showed at least 5-fold expansion in CFSE-low cells compared with unstimulated pre-transplant cells and had a frequency of at least 0.01%. Per-subject minimum frequency thresholds, based on the lowest-template unstimulated sample, ensured at least 90% detection power. Jensen-Shannon divergence between the top 1000 TCRbeta sequences post-transplant and pre-transplant was used to measure repertoire turnover. Two-sided Fisher's exact tests were used to test for changes in the detection of donor-reactive sequences. The table was pulled from immuneACCESS by TCRdb, which kept in-frame rearrangements only. Such tables lose some clones; where checked, under half of the loss comes from unresolved V genes, and the rest has no known cause. V, J and clone size reflect that table, while D and trimming were determined from the DNA. The sample table contains approximately 75,000 clones; only one count was recorded for about four fifths of them. About 0.79% of the sample comes from the top ten.

Study-wide conclusions, independent of this receptor: In a couple of subjects, low numbers of available donor cells limited the measurable donor-reactive repertoire. Donor-reactive sequences decreased more than third party-reactive sequences, which suggests partial antigen-specific deletion that was not related to withdrawal success. Since no allograft tissue specimens were available, donor-reactive T cells may have migrated into the graft instead of being deleted. A significant post-transplant decrease in circulating donor-reactive CD4 TCRbeta sequences was observed in 5 of 8 subjects, irrespective of tolerance or HCV status. The conclusions were preliminary, being limited by small, heterogeneous patient numbers and by non-standardized post-transplant time points. When repertoire turnover was taken into account, detection of donor-reactive sequences was significantly reduced in 7 of 8 subjects for CD4 and in 8 of 8 subjects for CD8.

The sequencing here drew on CD4+ T cells from blood, taken 12 months after liver transplant. The chain is made from TRBV11-3 and TRBJ2-1; TRBD1 matches 8 bases in the middle. This receptor was taken from a human patient who received a liver transplant. After a transplant, some T cells may be the graft donor's own cells. At the DNA level, the sequence is TGTGCCAGCAGCCTGGACAGGGTAGCTGAGCAGTTCTTC. Its translation reads: CASSLDRVAEQFF.